A single T cell receptor beta chain is shown here with its context. The antigen it binds to is not known. There are no base qualities to consult, and no much larger clone falls within one base. The data are from a study of blood T cell repertoires in COVID-19 (dated by TCRdb to about 2020). Regarding the research as a whole: Samples covering the acute and convalescent phases of COVID-19 were provided by collaborators in the United States, Italy and Spain. The repertoires were released in a freely available public database meant as a resource for research on the immune response to SARS-CoV-2. Where HLA class I and class II types were available, the types were taken from metadata supplied by the sample provider, not from assay-based typing. Samples were obtained from the ongoing ImmuneRACE study (first 160 participants) and from 1,000 to 1,500 subjects provided by 6 global collaborators. The sample metadata nearly always contained a de-identified subject ID, COVID-19 status, age in years and sex. Subjects who had been exposed to COVID-19, were actively infected with it, or had recovered from it provided the deeply sampled blood TCRbeta repertoires that made up the dataset. The material from the prospective study consisted of cDNA or gDNA derived from T cells, B-cell-depleted T cells, or PBMCs. Results the study describes overall, beyond this receptor: The amount of clinical and demographic metadata varied by source and participant and was provided uncurated.

V has 7 bases trimmed and J has 8 bases trimmed; junction bases matching no gene number 7. Including the terminal cysteine and phenylalanine, the CDR3 comprises 14 residues. The only DNA kept is the CDR3, 42 bases in frame from the first base. The germline V gene provides CDR1 MNHEY and CDR2 SVGAGI. Participants in the prospective study were aged roughly 18 to 100 years, lived in 20 to 30 United States geographic areas, and enrolled through a virtual design. Cohort assignment in the prospective study relied on participant-reported clinical history from a screening survey and a study questionnaire. For ImmuneRACE Cohort 3, a participant was defined as recovered based on two consecutive negative NP/OP PCR tests, clearance by a healthcare professional, or resolution of symptoms. In the prospective study, whole blood, serum and a nasopharyngeal or oropharyngeal swab were collected from each participant by mobile phlebotomists. Additional blood draws and questionnaires over an approximately two-month period could optionally be provided by prospective study participants. Blood samples from the prospective study were shipped frozen or at room temperature prior to DNA extraction.

The immunoSEQ Assay, a bias-controlled multiplex PCR, was used to amplify TCRbeta CDR3 regions from genomic DNA. Regarding the original processing steps: Within the assay, amplification of reference gene primers was used to estimate how many nucleated cells each sample contained. Sequence reads were collapsed and filtered to measure the absolute abundance of every unique TCRbeta CDR3 rearrangement. For each sample, productive Simpson clonality was calculated by taking the square root of Simpson's diversity index across productive rearrangements. Not all clones reach the TCRdb copy of this immuneACCESS table, which keeps in-frame sequences only. Checked studies attribute under half of the gap to unresolved V genes and leave the rest unexplained. The V and J calls and clone size are taken from that table; D and trimming were inferred from the DNA. In this sample the table shows about 100,000 clones, just over 85% of which occur a single time. Approximately 2.4% of the sample comes from the top ten.

The sequence is built from TRBV6-5 and TRBJ1-6, and 8 bases in between align with TRBD1. Specimen: PBMCs or T cells enriched from blood (not recorded which). The TCR was taken from a woman between 50 and 59 years old who had recovered from COVID-19. The CDR3 here reads CASNSRTGHSPLHF. The nucleotide sequence is given as TGTGCCAGCAACTCGCGGACAGGGCATTCACCCCTCCACTTT.